This T cell receptor beta chain was observed in a study of T cell responses to AZD1222 COVID-19 vaccine. General study findings and limits: Donor demographics were predominantly white British with a female majority; clonal diversity may be underestimated.

The CDR3 consists of 14 residues. V was pared by 5 bases and J by 7 bases, with 14 bases between. CDR1 is LNHDA and CDR2 is SQIVND in the germline V gene (reference sequence). This clone has more than one count but fewer than ten. Its specificity is not known. The data were produced by immunoSEQ multiplex PCR, yet TCRdb's version contains in-frame clones alone and is incomplete. The sample consists of around 80,000 clones, 75% to 95% of them appearing once. The chain combines TRBV19 with TRBJ1-4; D is ambiguous. The TCR sequence derives from an adult who received the AZD1222 COVID-19 vaccine. Sequencing was performed on peripheral blood, taken 28 days after the second AZD1222 dose. The CDR3 bases are TGTGCCAGTAGTCGGCAGAGCAAGCTTGAAAAACTGTTTTTT. Its translation: CASSRQSKLEKLFF.